This TCR beta chain was retrieved from a study of control samples from healthy donors and cancer patients. Profiled with immunoSEQ multiplex PCR; TCRdb holds only in-frame clones, not every one. The data contain 70,000 or so clones, roughly 86% of them seen just once; the ten biggest clones take up 15% to 20%. V was pared by 0 bases and J by 8 bases, with 8 bases between. The CDR3 runs 12 residues. Looked up from germline, CDR1 is SGHRS and CDR2 is YFSETQ. The specimen sequenced was PBMCs. This TCR derives from a man aged 55 to 69 with lung cancer. J is TRBJ1-2 and V is TRBV5-1; tentatively, D is TRBD1 (6 bases). CDR3 protein: CASSLEGGGYTF. The CDR3 nucleotides read TGCGCCAGCAGCTTGGAAGGGGGAGGCTACACCTTC.